Shown below are 2 T cell receptor beta chains from a single sample sequenced in a study of blood T cell repertoires in COVID-19. Only in-frame clones appear in the TCRdb table, and some are missing; sequencing was by immunoSEQ multiplex PCR. Altogether under 85,000 clones are present, about 81% being singletons, with the ten largest covering 15% to 17%. The source material was peripheral blood. Receptors originate from a man older than 75 with acute or convalescent COVID-19.

This clone was observed a few times. The chain couples TRBV29-1 to TRBJ2-6; D is unresolved. This CDR3 region has 15 residues. Trimming took off 6 bases at V and 0 bases at J, with 12 bases between the two ends. The germline CDR1 and CDR2 sequences are SQVTM and ANQGSEA. CDR3 nucleotide sequence: TGCAGCGTGATATATCTTAGCTCTGGGGCCAACGTCCTGACTTTC. Translating gives CSVIYLSSGANVLTF.

The V and J genes are TRBV6-4 and TRBJ1-1, with D hard to call. Germline V lookup: CDR1 MRHNA, CDR2 SNTAGT. This CDR3 is 13 amino acids long. V lost 6 bases and J lost 1, with 9 bases in between. The CDR3 is CASSLSENTEAFF. The CDR3 DNA follows: TGTGCCAGCAGCCTCAGCGAGAACACTGAAGCTTTCTTT.